This is a list of T cell receptor beta chains from one sample in a study of CD8+ T cells in alopecia areata. Clones were read by immunoSEQ multiplex PCR, and TCRdb kept only the in-frame ones, dropping some. The data hold 79,000 or so clones, with approximately 66% observed a single time. Source: CD8+ T cells sorted from blood, taken at week 24, from a patient treated with tofacitinib. These receptors originate from a human donor with alopecia areata. CDR3s include the opening cysteine and the closing phenylalanine or tryptophan. The D gene is left open where the match is weak. For some rows the clone size is stated as once, few or many, or as a class when expanded; others skip it.

j_call: TRBJ2-7
d_call: -
v_call: TRBV29-1
clone_size: -
cdr3_aa: CSVEDRTGSDYEQYF
cdr3_nt: TGCAGCGTTGAAGATCGAACAGGGAGTGACTACGAGCAGTACTTC

j_call: TRBJ1-5
d_call: -
v_call: TRBV19
clone_size: -
cdr3_aa: CASSAVGGGNQPQHF
cdr3_nt: TGTGCCAGTAGTGCCGTCGGAGGGGGCAATCAGCCCCAGCATTTT

j_call: TRBJ2-5
d_call: -
v_call: TRBV29-1
clone_size: few
cdr3_aa: CSVEDETQYF
cdr3_nt: TGCAGCGTTGAAGACGAGACCCAGTACTTC

j_call: TRBJ2-7
d_call: -
v_call: TRBV6-6
clone_size: -
cdr3_aa: CASSYSVGEQYF
cdr3_nt: TGTGCCAGCAGTTACTCGGTGGGAGAGCAGTACTTC

j_call: TRBJ2-1
d_call: TRBD1
v_call: TRBV4-1
clone_size: -
cdr3_aa: CASSPEPGQGLNEQFF
cdr3_nt: TGCGCCAGCAGCCCAGAACCGGGACAGGGGCTCAATGAGCAGTTCTTC

j_call: TRBJ2-1
d_call: -
v_call: TRBV29-1
clone_size: -
cdr3_aa: CSVGLLTPNEQFF
cdr3_nt: TGCAGCGTTGGTCTACTCACCCCTAATGAGCAGTTCTTC

j_call: TRBJ1-1
d_call: TRBD1
v_call: TRBV27
clone_size: once
cdr3_aa: CASRPQGGGTEAFF
cdr3_nt: TGTGCCAGCAGACCCCAGGGGGGAGGAACTGAAGCTTTCTTT

j_call: TRBJ2-3
d_call: -
v_call: TRBV27
clone_size: -
cdr3_aa: CASRSTDTQYF
cdr3_nt: TGTGCCAGCCGGAGCACAGATACGCAGTATTTT

j_call: TRBJ2-1
d_call: -
v_call: TRBV4-1
clone_size: -
cdr3_aa: CASSQVTLASYNEQFF
cdr3_nt: TGCGCCAGCAGCCAAGTGACGCTAGCCTCCTACAATGAGCAGTTCTTC

j_call: TRBJ1-6
d_call: -
v_call: TRBV7-9
clone_size: -
cdr3_aa: CASSWSDGGKGASPLHF
cdr3_nt: TGTGCCAGCAGCTGGTCCGATGGCGGAAAAGGAGCCTCGCCCCTCCACTTT

j_call: TRBJ1-1
d_call: -
v_call: TRBV7-9
clone_size: -
cdr3_aa: CASSSYGTEAFF
cdr3_nt: TGTGCCAGCAGCTCATATGGGACTGAAGCTTTCTTT

j_call: TRBJ1-1
d_call: -
v_call: TRBV7-8
clone_size: -
cdr3_aa: CASSLAIHTEAFF
cdr3_nt: TGTGCCAGCAGCTTAGCTATCCACACTGAAGCTTTCTTT

j_call: TRBJ2-1
d_call: TRBD2
v_call: TRBV2
clone_size: few
cdr3_aa: CASSVLAGGYEQFF
cdr3_nt: TGTGCCAGCAGTGTCCTAGCGGGAGGCTACGAGCAGTTCTTC

j_call: TRBJ2-7
d_call: TRBD1
v_call: TRBV27
clone_size: -
cdr3_aa: CASRTGPEQYF
cdr3_nt: TGTGCCAGCAGGACAGGGCCCGAGCAGTACTTC

j_call: TRBJ1-1
d_call: -
v_call: TRBV6-5
clone_size: -
cdr3_aa: CASSYIFLSGNTEAFF
cdr3_nt: TGTGCCAGCAGTTACATCTTTCTTTCGGGAAACACTGAAGCTTTCTTT

j_call: TRBJ2-3
d_call: TRBD1
v_call: TRBV28
clone_size: -
cdr3_aa: CASRTLRTGSSTDTQYF
cdr3_nt: TGTGCCAGCAGAACTCTCCGGACAGGCTCTAGCACAGATACGCAGTATTTT

j_call: TRBJ2-3
d_call: -
v_call: TRBV2
clone_size: -
cdr3_aa: CASRGTDTQYF
cdr3_nt: TGTGCCAGCAGGGGCACAGATACGCAGTATTTT

j_call: TRBJ2-3
d_call: TRBD2
v_call: TRBV6-4
clone_size: -
cdr3_aa: CASSEIPGLATDTQYF
cdr3_nt: TGTGCCAGCAGTGAGATACCGGGACTAGCGACAGATACGCAGTATTTT

j_call: TRBJ2-7
d_call: -
v_call: TRBV10-3
clone_size: -
cdr3_aa: CAISEYLEFYEQYF
cdr3_nt: TGTGCCATCAGTGAATATTTGGAGTTCTACGAGCAGTACTTC

j_call: TRBJ2-1
d_call: TRBD2
v_call: TRBV5-1
clone_size: -
cdr3_aa: CASSAEPGLAGINEQFF
cdr3_nt: TGCGCCAGCAGCGCGGAACCGGGACTAGCGGGGATAAATGAGCAGTTCTTC

j_call: TRBJ1-1
d_call: -
v_call: TRBV5-4
clone_size: -
cdr3_aa: CASSSSGGDTEAFF
cdr3_nt: TGTGCCAGCAGCTCCTCCGGGGGGGACACTGAAGCTTTCTTT

j_call: TRBJ2-5
d_call: TRBD1
v_call: TRBV4-1
clone_size: -
cdr3_aa: CASSSLQGAEETQYF
cdr3_nt: TGCGCCAGCAGCTCCTTACAGGGGGCAGAAGAGACCCAGTACTTC

j_call: TRBJ1-1
d_call: TRBD1
v_call: TRBV5-1
clone_size: -
cdr3_aa: CASTNRGGNTEAFF
cdr3_nt: TGCGCCAGCACAAACAGGGGCGGGAACACTGAAGCTTTCTTT

j_call: TRBJ2-3
d_call: -
v_call: TRBV7-9
clone_size: -
cdr3_aa: CASSLAGAGTDTQYF
cdr3_nt: TGTGCCAGCAGCTTAGCGGGGGCTGGGACAGATACGCAGTATTTT

j_call: TRBJ1-1
d_call: -
v_call: TRBV19
clone_size: -
cdr3_aa: CASSIVGQGVAEAFF
cdr3_nt: TGTGCCAGTAGTATCGTGGGACAAGGGGTCGCGGAAGCTTTCTTT

j_call: TRBJ2-1
d_call: -
v_call: TRBV5-1
clone_size: -
cdr3_aa: CASSLDSGLGNEQFF
cdr3_nt: TGCGCCAGCAGCTTGGATAGCGGTCTCGGGAATGAGCAGTTCTTC

j_call: TRBJ2-3
d_call: -
v_call: TRBV19
clone_size: -
cdr3_aa: CASSPKTDTQYF
cdr3_nt: TGTGCCAGTAGTCCGAAGACAGATACGCAGTATTTT

j_call: TRBJ2-5
d_call: -
v_call: TRBV6-5
clone_size: few
cdr3_aa: CASSEGGETQYF
cdr3_nt: TGTGCCAGCAGCGAAGGGGGTGAGACCCAGTACTTC

j_call: TRBJ1-1
d_call: -
v_call: TRBV5-1
clone_size: -
cdr3_aa: CASSLGGSTEAFF
cdr3_nt: TGCGCCAGCAGCTTGGGAGGGTCCACTGAAGCTTTCTTT

j_call: TRBJ2-7
d_call: TRBD1
v_call: TRBV7-9
clone_size: -
cdr3_aa: CASSQGTGFFYEQYF
cdr3_nt: TGTGCCAGCAGCCAAGGGACAGGGTTCTTCTACGAGCAGTACTTC

j_call: TRBJ1-2
d_call: -
v_call: TRBV19
clone_size: -
cdr3_aa: CASTLGANYGYTF
cdr3_nt: TGTGCCAGTACCTTGGGGGCTAACTATGGCTACACCTTC

j_call: TRBJ2-1
d_call: TRBD2
v_call: TRBV7-2
clone_size: -
cdr3_aa: CASSFPPSGGNEQFF
cdr3_nt: TGTGCCAGCAGCTTTCCCCCTAGCGGGGGTAATGAGCAGTTCTTC

j_call: TRBJ2-4
d_call: -
v_call: TRBV30
clone_size: -
cdr3_aa: CAWSVYQGPKNIQYF
cdr3_nt: TGTGCCTGGAGTGTATATCAGGGCCCCAAAAACATTCAGTACTTC

j_call: TRBJ2-1
d_call: TRBD1
v_call: TRBV5-6
clone_size: few
cdr3_aa: CASSLPDRAPYNEQFF
cdr3_nt: TGTGCCAGCAGCTTGCCAGACAGGGCCCCCTACAATGAGCAGTTCTTC

j_call: TRBJ2-3
d_call: -
v_call: TRBV7-2
clone_size: -
cdr3_aa: CASSFLAARDTQYF
cdr3_nt: TGTGCCAGCAGCTTCCTGGCCGCACGGGATACGCAGTATTTT

j_call: TRBJ1-2
d_call: TRBD1
v_call: TRBV29-1
clone_size: -
cdr3_aa: CSVVGQGVRHYGYTF
cdr3_nt: TGCAGCGTCGTTGGACAGGGGGTTAGACACTATGGCTACACCTTC

j_call: TRBJ2-7
d_call: TRBD1
v_call: TRBV4-2
clone_size: -
cdr3_aa: CASSPTWDRGYEQYF
cdr3_nt: TGTGCCAGCAGCCCTACTTGGGACAGGGGCTACGAGCAGTACTTC

j_call: TRBJ2-2
d_call: -
v_call: TRBV27
clone_size: few
cdr3_aa: CASSLESLGNTGELFF
cdr3_nt: TGTGCCAGCAGTTTAGAGTCTCTAGGGAACACCGGGGAGCTGTTTTTT

j_call: TRBJ2-2
d_call: -
v_call: TRBV9
clone_size: -
cdr3_aa: CASSSHTGELFF
cdr3_nt: TGTGCCAGCAGCTCACACACCGGGGAGCTGTTTTTT

j_call: TRBJ2-1
d_call: -
v_call: TRBV5-5
clone_size: few
cdr3_aa: CASSLTGNEQFF
cdr3_nt: TGTGCCAGCAGCTTGACGGGCAATGAGCAGTTCTTC

j_call: TRBJ2-4
d_call: -
v_call: TRBV29-1
clone_size: -
cdr3_aa: CSVDAGVIQYF
cdr3_nt: TGCAGCGTTGATGCAGGGGTAATTCAGTACTTC

j_call: TRBJ1-6
d_call: -
v_call: TRBV4-3
clone_size: -
cdr3_aa: CASSQDFRGARDSPLHF
cdr3_nt: TGCGCCAGCAGCCAAGATTTTCGGGGGGCTCGGGATTCACCCCTCCACTTT

j_call: TRBJ2-3
d_call: TRBD2
v_call: TRBV7-2
clone_size: -
cdr3_aa: CASSLATSGSDTQYF
cdr3_nt: TGTGCCAGCAGCTTAGCGACTAGCGGGAGTGATACGCAGTATTTT

j_call: TRBJ2-2
d_call: -
v_call: TRBV5-1
clone_size: -
cdr3_aa: CASSSQGTGTGELFF
cdr3_nt: TGCGCCAGCAGCTCACAGGGCACGGGAACCGGGGAGCTGTTTTTT

j_call: TRBJ1-2
d_call: -
v_call: TRBV9
clone_size: -
cdr3_aa: CASSVGQGAYGYTF
cdr3_nt: TGTGCCAGCAGCGTAGGCCAGGGCGCCTATGGCTACACCTTC

j_call: TRBJ1-5
d_call: -
v_call: TRBV6-5
clone_size: -
cdr3_aa: CASSYSPENQPQHF
cdr3_nt: TGTGCCAGCAGTTACTCGCCCGAGAATCAGCCCCAGCATTTT

j_call: TRBJ2-7
d_call: TRBD1
v_call: TRBV27
clone_size: -
cdr3_aa: CASSLQGAYEQYF
cdr3_nt: TGTGCCAGCAGTTTACAGGGGGCCTACGAGCAGTACTTC

j_call: TRBJ1-2
d_call: TRBD1
v_call: TRBV29-1
clone_size: once
cdr3_aa: CSVLQGDYGYTF
cdr3_nt: TGCAGCGTTTTACAGGGGGACTATGGCTACACCTTC

j_call: TRBJ2-5
d_call: TRBD1
v_call: TRBV7-9
clone_size: -
cdr3_aa: CASSFTDREETQYF
cdr3_nt: TGTGCCAGCAGCTTCACCGACAGGGAAGAGACCCAGTACTTC